This T cell receptor beta chain was identified during a study of T cells after yellow fever vaccination (dated 2019 in TCRdb). A note on the overall study: The SMART-Seq v4 Ultra Low Input RNA kit was used to prepare libraries from fractions with low cell numbers. To track T-cell clones before and after primary and booster YFV17D yellow fever vaccination, bulk TCR alpha and beta repertoires were sequenced longitudinally. The cohort comprised two healthy male donors, one aged 18 to 30 and one aged 30 to 40 years. Blood was drawn at multiple timepoints before and after primary and secondary immunization, with bulk PBMC replicates and cell subsets isolated.

V loses 5 bases, J loses 4 bases, and the germline ends lie 17 bases apart. The CDR3 runs 15 amino acids, cysteine and phenylalanine included. The DNA shown is the 45-base CDR3, in frame from base 1. In the germline V gene (reference sequence), CDR1 corresponds to SEHNR and CDR2 to FQNEAQ. The sample's treatment or condition label, in plain terms: live attenuated yellow fever vaccine strain. At each blood-draw timepoint, two biological replicates of bulk PBMCs were collected. A standard Ficoll-Paque protocol was used to isolate PBMCs from peripheral blood. RNA was extracted with TriZol from bulk PBMCs, CD4 and CD8 fractions, and dextramer-positive and dextramer-negative fractions. Beyond this particular receptor, the publication reports: Compared with the primary T-cell response, the secondary T-cell response was faster but weaker, reaching its peak on day 5 rather than on day 15. Because only a couple of donors were included in the study, the extent to which the findings can be generalized is limited. FACS-sorted repertoires could contain abundant contaminating clonotypes from the bulk population, so computational filtering was required. Most clones expanded after primary vaccination (around 97% of CD4 and around 89% of CD8) were re-detected after the booster, suggesting that broad memory maintenance occurred. A small fraction of clonotypes showed up in both the CD4 and CD8 compartments, probably as a result of convergent recombination.

Synthesis of TCR cDNA relied on 5'RACE template switching, a step that introduced a universal primer site along with unique molecular identifiers. Priming of cDNA synthesis was performed from both the TCR alpha and TCR beta constant segments. Two PCR steps were used to amplify libraries, with sample barcodes and sequencing adapters being added in the second step. Libraries were sequenced on Illumina HiSeq 2500 (2x100 bp) or NovaSeq (2x150 bp). Regarding the original processing steps: Demultiplexing of reads and collapsing into UMI consensus sequences were performed with MIGEC, and V(D)J alignment was carried out with MiXCR. Vaccine-responding clonotypes were defined with edgeR using replicate PBMC samples, requiring FDR below 0.01 and a log2 fold change above 5 up to day 15. Each bulk clonotype was labeled CD4 or CD8 based on which sequenced repertoire, CD4 or CD8, contained the clonotype at higher abundance. TCRdb took the public reads, trimmed them with fastp at Q25, ran MiXCR for clone calling and kept in-frame beta chains. Merged by CDR3 protein, the rows form single entries marked with the most common genes and DNA. None of the V and J calls come from the authors' own analysis; TCRdb made them. The sample table records 450,000 to 650,000 distinct CDR3 sequences; about 13% of these occur just once. The ten largest make up 11% to 15% of the sample.

Note on this clonotype: The specificity of this receptor is unknown. Base qualities are not provided; no much larger clone lies one nucleotide away.

The clonotype was recovered from a man in his thirties or forties who received the YFV17D yellow fever vaccine. The chain is made from TRBV7-9 and TRBJ1-1; confidence is insufficient to name the D gene. This sample comprised PBMCs, obtained on the day of the yellow fever booster vaccination. For the CDR3, the sequence is CASSPLSGTGTEAFF. Here is the DNA: TGTGCCAGCAGCCCTCTTTCAGGAACGGGCACTGAAGCTTTCTTT.